This TCR beta chain comes out of a study of blood T cells in healthy people across ages. Broader study findings: Compared with aged donors, long-lived donors showed fewer expanded clones, suggesting selection.

In germline, CDR1 is GTSNPN, CDR2 SVGIG (reference sequence). The CDR3 has 15 amino acids. V lost 3 bases, J lost 4 bases, and 18 bases lay in between. This clonotype has only a few counts. Its cognate antigen is unknown. Primed by a sample-barcoded 5' primer and a J-beta primer mix, a second PCR proceeded for about 6 to 12 cycles. Researchers report that a template-switch adaptor with 12 random nucleotides tagged each cDNA molecule. Each CDR3 protein gets one entry after TCRdb re-called the 5' RACE reads with MiXCR. The sample holds approximately 880,000 distinct CDR3 sequences, about 44% seen once. The donors, all healthy, were Caucasians living in Russia, aged 6 to 90. Investigators took about 10 milliliters of peripheral blood from every donor.

The J gene is TRBJ1-2, the V gene TRBV30; D unclear. The receptor was derived from a man aged 25-45 years in good health. Sequenced: blood. The DNA of the CDR3 is TGTGCCTGGAGACTCGGACTCCCCAAGGGCTATGGCTACACCTTC. It translates to CAWRLGLPKGYGYTF.